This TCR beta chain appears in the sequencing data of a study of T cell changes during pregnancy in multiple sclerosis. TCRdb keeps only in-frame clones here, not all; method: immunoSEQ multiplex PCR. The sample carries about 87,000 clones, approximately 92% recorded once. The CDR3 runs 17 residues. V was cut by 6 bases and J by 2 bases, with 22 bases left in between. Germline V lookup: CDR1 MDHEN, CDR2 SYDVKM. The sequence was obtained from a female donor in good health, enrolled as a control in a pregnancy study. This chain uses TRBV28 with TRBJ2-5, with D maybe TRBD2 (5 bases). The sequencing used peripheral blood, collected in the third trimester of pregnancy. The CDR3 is CASRIPPEASPQETQYF. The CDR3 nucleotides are TGTGCCAGCAGAATTCCTCCCGAGGCTAGCCCGCAAGAGACCCAGTACTTC.